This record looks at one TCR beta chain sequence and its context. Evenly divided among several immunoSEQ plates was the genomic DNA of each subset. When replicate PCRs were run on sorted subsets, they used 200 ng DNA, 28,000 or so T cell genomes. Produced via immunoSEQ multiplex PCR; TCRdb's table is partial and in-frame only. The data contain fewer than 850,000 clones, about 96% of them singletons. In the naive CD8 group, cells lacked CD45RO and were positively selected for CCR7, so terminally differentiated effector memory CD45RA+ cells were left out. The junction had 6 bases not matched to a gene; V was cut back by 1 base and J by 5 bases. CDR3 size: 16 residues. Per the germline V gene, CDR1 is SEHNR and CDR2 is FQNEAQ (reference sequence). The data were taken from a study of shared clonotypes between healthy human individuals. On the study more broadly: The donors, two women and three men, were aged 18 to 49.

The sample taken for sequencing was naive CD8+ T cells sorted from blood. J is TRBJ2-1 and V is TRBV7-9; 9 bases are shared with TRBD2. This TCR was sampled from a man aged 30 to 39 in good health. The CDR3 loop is CASSLGLAGSDNEQFF. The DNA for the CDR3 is TGTGCCAGCAGCTTAGGCCTAGCGGGATCTGACAATGAGCAGTTCTTC.